A selection of T cell receptor beta chains follows, all from one sample in a study of cytotoxic CD8 clonotypes in ibrutinib-treated CLL. Assay used: immunoSEQ multiplex PCR; TCRdb lists only in-frame clones, some missing. The data contain about 200,000 clones, approximately 68% of them singletons. Source: PBMCs, taken after 24 months of ibrutinib treatment. The receptor set was obtained from a human donor with chronic lymphocytic leukemia. CDR3s include the opening cysteine and the closing phenylalanine or tryptophan. A D gene is named only where the DNA matches it firmly. A row's size may be missing; if present it is once, few, many or a size class.

CDR3nt: TGTGCCACCAGCAGATTCGGGGATTACGAGCAGTACTTC
CDR3aa: CATSRFGDYEQYF
v_gene: TRBV15
abundance: NA
j_gene: TRBJ2-7
d_gene: NA

CDR3nt: TGTGCCAGCAGTGTGGATAGAGAGACCCAGTACTTC
CDR3aa: CASSVDRETQYF
v_gene: TRBV2
abundance: NA
j_gene: TRBJ2-5
d_gene: NA

CDR3nt: TGTGCCAGCAGTCGATCAGTTGTTGAAGCTTTCTTT
CDR3aa: CASSRSVVEAFF
v_gene: TRBV28
abundance: NA
j_gene: TRBJ1-1
d_gene: NA

CDR3nt: TGTGCCAGCAGCTCCTACTCCCGGGGACAGCTTAACTATGGCTACACCTTC
CDR3aa: CASSSYSRGQLNYGYTF
v_gene: TRBV5-4
abundance: few
j_gene: TRBJ1-2
d_gene: TRBD1

CDR3nt: TGTGCCAGCAGTATCCGGGACAGGGGTTTAAATGGCTACACCTTC
CDR3aa: CASSIRDRGLNGYTF
v_gene: TRBV27
abundance: NA
j_gene: TRBJ1-2
d_gene: TRBD1

CDR3nt: TGCGCCAGCAGCTTGGGGGCTATGGAAGAGACCCAGTACTTC
CDR3aa: CASSLGAMEETQYF
v_gene: TRBV5-1
abundance: NA
j_gene: TRBJ2-5
d_gene: NA

CDR3nt: TGTGCCAGCAGTTCCTCCTACGAGCAGTACTTC
CDR3aa: CASSSSYEQYF
v_gene: TRBV27
abundance: NA
j_gene: TRBJ2-7
d_gene: NA

CDR3nt: TGTGCCTGGATTGTTGCAGGGAACTATGGCTACACCTTC
CDR3aa: CAWIVAGNYGYTF
v_gene: TRBV30
abundance: few
j_gene: TRBJ1-2
d_gene: NA

CDR3nt: TGTGCCAGCAGCTTGGGAGCGGGGTCAAGCTCCTACGAGCAGTACTTC
CDR3aa: CASSLGAGSSSYEQYF
v_gene: TRBV5-4
abundance: NA
j_gene: TRBJ2-7
d_gene: TRBD2

CDR3nt: TGTGCCAGCAGTTTGTCGTTTAGCAATCAGCCCCAGCATTTT
CDR3aa: CASSLSFSNQPQHF
v_gene: TRBV27
abundance: NA
j_gene: TRBJ1-5
d_gene: NA

CDR3nt: TGTGCCAGCAGTTACTCAGCAGGGGGCGGAGAGACCCAGTACTTC
CDR3aa: CASSYSAGGGETQYF
v_gene: TRBV6-6
abundance: few
j_gene: TRBJ2-5
d_gene: TRBD1

CDR3nt: TGTGCCAGCAGCTTGGTACTATCCTACAATGAGCAGTTCTTC
CDR3aa: CASSLVLSYNEQFF
v_gene: TRBV11-2
abundance: few
j_gene: TRBJ2-1
d_gene: NA

CDR3nt: TGTGCCAGCCATACTAGCGGGAGTGTTTACGAGCAGTACTTC
CDR3aa: CASHTSGSVYEQYF
v_gene: TRBV28
abundance: NA
j_gene: TRBJ2-7
d_gene: TRBD2

CDR3nt: TGTGCCAGCAGCCAAGCGGTAGGGGCGAGGAGCTATGGCTACACCTTC
CDR3aa: CASSQAVGARSYGYTF
v_gene: TRBV4-2
abundance: NA
j_gene: TRBJ1-2
d_gene: NA

CDR3nt: TGTGCCAGCAGCGATGGGGACAGGGGCTTTGGTGGCAATCAGCCCCAGCATTTT
CDR3aa: CASSDGDRGFGGNQPQHF
v_gene: TRBV5-4
abundance: NA
j_gene: TRBJ1-5
d_gene: TRBD1

CDR3nt: TGCGCCAGCAGCTTGGCCCTCGCGGGAGGTTCAGATACGCAGTATTTT
CDR3aa: CASSLALAGGSDTQYF
v_gene: TRBV5-1
abundance: NA
j_gene: TRBJ2-3
d_gene: TRBD2

CDR3nt: TGTGCCAGCAGCCAGGACAGGGGAGTCGAGACCCAGTACTTC
CDR3aa: CASSQDRGVETQYF
v_gene: TRBV7-2
abundance: NA
j_gene: TRBJ2-5
d_gene: TRBD1

CDR3nt: TGTGCAAGTCGCTTAGCGTTGGAGGGTTTTAACTATGGCTACACCTTC
CDR3aa: CASRLALEGFNYGYTF
v_gene: TRBV12-2
abundance: few
j_gene: TRBJ1-2
d_gene: NA

CDR3nt: TGTGCCTGGATCCGGGACAGGGGCTACGAGCAGTACTTC
CDR3aa: CAWIRDRGYEQYF
v_gene: TRBV30
abundance: NA
j_gene: TRBJ2-7
d_gene: TRBD1

CDR3nt: TGTGCTAGTGGTTTGGTAAATAAGCAACCGGGACAGGGAGGCACAGATACGCAGTATTTT
CDR3aa: CASGLVNKQPGQGGTDTQYF
v_gene: TRBV12-5
abundance: NA
j_gene: TRBJ2-3
d_gene: TRBD1

CDR3nt: TGTGCCAGCAGTTTAAAGGGGGCGCACACTGAAGCTTTCTTT
CDR3aa: CASSLKGAHTEAFF
v_gene: TRBV27
abundance: few
j_gene: TRBJ1-1
d_gene: TRBD1

CDR3nt: TGTGCCAGCAGTTTTAGGGGACCACTCAATGAGCAGTTCTTC
CDR3aa: CASSFRGPLNEQFF
v_gene: TRBV28
abundance: NA
j_gene: TRBJ2-1
d_gene: NA

CDR3nt: TGCGCCAGCAGCTTACCGGAGAGCACAGATACGCAGTATTTT
CDR3aa: CASSLPESTDTQYF
v_gene: TRBV5-1
abundance: NA
j_gene: TRBJ2-3
d_gene: NA

CDR3nt: TGTGCCAGCAGCCGAGTGCGCACCTACGAGCAGTACTTC
CDR3aa: CASSRVRTYEQYF
v_gene: TRBV6-1
abundance: NA
j_gene: TRBJ2-7
d_gene: NA

CDR3nt: TGCGCCAGCAGCCAAGACAGGGGATATAGCAATCAGCCCCAGCATTTT
CDR3aa: CASSQDRGYSNQPQHF
v_gene: TRBV4-3
abundance: once
j_gene: TRBJ1-5
d_gene: NA

CDR3nt: TGTGCCAGCACCTCAAATGGGGAGACCCAGTACTTC
CDR3aa: CASTSNGETQYF
v_gene: TRBV25-1
abundance: NA
j_gene: TRBJ2-5
d_gene: NA

CDR3nt: TGTGCCAGCAGAACCAGGACAGGTTCAGCTTTCTTT
CDR3aa: CASRTRTGSAFF
v_gene: TRBV5-6
abundance: NA
j_gene: TRBJ1-1
d_gene: TRBD1

CDR3nt: TGTGCCAGCTCCCCAAGGGTCCGGGGGAGCTCCTACGAGCAGTACTTC
CDR3aa: CASSPRVRGSSYEQYF
v_gene: TRBV18
abundance: NA
j_gene: TRBJ2-7
d_gene: NA

CDR3nt: TGCGCCAGCAGCCAAGATAGCAGGCTCCAGAACACTGAAGCTTTCTTT
CDR3aa: CASSQDSRLQNTEAFF
v_gene: TRBV4-3
abundance: once
j_gene: TRBJ1-1
d_gene: NA

CDR3nt: TGTGCCAGCAGCTACCATGGACCGAACTATGGCTACACCTTC
CDR3aa: CASSYHGPNYGYTF
v_gene: TRBV7-9
abundance: NA
j_gene: TRBJ1-2
d_gene: NA

CDR3nt: TGTGCCTTTAGCGGGGACAGCTCCTACAATGAGCAGTTCTTC
CDR3aa: CAFSGDSSYNEQFF
v_gene: TRBV30
abundance: once
j_gene: TRBJ2-1
d_gene: NA

CDR3nt: TGTGCCACCAGCAGACGGGACATTTCAGACAATGAGCAGTTCTTC
CDR3aa: CATSRRDISDNEQFF
v_gene: TRBV15
abundance: NA
j_gene: TRBJ2-1
d_gene: NA